This TCR beta chain was recorded in a study of T cell responses to AZD1222 COVID-19 vaccine. This clone is a singleton in its sample. Its antigen is currently unknown. The study, taken as a whole, reports: The sample set comprised mostly white British donors with more females, and clonal diversity was possibly underestimated. None of the repertoires were sampled until the peak T cell response had passed. Nearly half of unique spike-specific TCRs reportedly avoided B.1.351 and B.1.1.7 mutated regions.

Clones were read by immunoSEQ multiplex PCR, and TCRdb kept only the in-frame ones, dropping some. The table has 150,000 or so clones, roughly nine tenths seen once; the top ten hold roughly 3.8%. The origin of this receptor is an adult who received the AZD1222 COVID-19 vaccine. Sequenced material: peripheral blood, taken 28 days after the second AZD1222 dose.

CDR3 region: CASTRTTGGPLSYNEQFF. The CDR3 nucleotides read TGTGCCAGCACCCGTACAACAGGGGGCCCTCTCTCCTACAATGAGCAGTTCTTC. The chain joins TRBV27 to TRBJ2-1; TRBD1 aligns across 9 bases. The CDR3 runs 18 residues. The germline V gene has CDR1 MNHEY and CDR2 SMNVEV (reference sequence). Trimming at V came to 7 bases and at J to 0 bases, leaving 13 bases not matched to a gene.